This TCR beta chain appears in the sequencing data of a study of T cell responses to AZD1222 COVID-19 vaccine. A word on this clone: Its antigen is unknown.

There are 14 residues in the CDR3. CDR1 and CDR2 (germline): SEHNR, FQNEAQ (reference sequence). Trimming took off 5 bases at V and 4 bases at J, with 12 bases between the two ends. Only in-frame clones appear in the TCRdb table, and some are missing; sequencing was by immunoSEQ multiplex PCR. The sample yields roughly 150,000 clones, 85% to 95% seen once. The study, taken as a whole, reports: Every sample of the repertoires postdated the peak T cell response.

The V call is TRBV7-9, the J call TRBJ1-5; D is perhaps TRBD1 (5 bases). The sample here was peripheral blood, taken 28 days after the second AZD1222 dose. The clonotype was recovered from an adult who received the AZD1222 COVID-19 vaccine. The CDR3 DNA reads TGTGCCAGCAGCGACCCTGGGGGTAATCAGCCCCAGCATTTT. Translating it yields CASSDPGGNQPQHF.